The text below deals with one TCR beta chain. Its antigen is unknown. The data are from a study of shared clonotypes between healthy human individuals. The study's findings and limits: Unshared clonotypes carried lower generation probabilities than those common to all four donors.

There are 14 residues in the CDR3. Trimming removed 4 bases from V and 7 bases from J, with 14 bases in between. Germline-derived CDR1 and CDR2 are SEHNR and FQNEAQ (reference sequence). Clones were sequenced by immunoSEQ multiplex PCR, and TCRdb holds only the in-frame ones, with some missing. The data show about 1 million clones, roughly 80% seen once. Donors, without exception, were Caucasian adults residing in Nashville, Tennessee. The chain joins TRBV7-9 to TRBJ2-1, with D unresolved. Sequencing was performed on memory CD4+ T cells sorted from blood. As to subset: CD45RA-negative fraction. The source of this sequence is a man between 18 and 35 years old in good health. DNA of the CDR3: TGTGCCAGCAGCTCAATCTGGGGAACTAATGAGCAGTTCTTC. Translated, it gives CASSSIWGTNEQFF.